Here is one T cell receptor (beta chain) with its context. Its matching antigen is unknown. The data derive from a study of shared clonotypes between healthy human individuals. Sequencing used immunoSEQ multiplex PCR; TCRdb keeps in-frame clones, though not all of them. The sample shows about 2,500,000 clones, 85% to 95% of them seen only once. Looked up from germline, CDR1 is SGDLS and CDR2 is YYNGEE. The CDR3 spans 12 residues. V lost 3 bases to trimming and J lost 10 bases, with 8 bases between them. Study-wide results and limits: Unshared clonotypes carried lower generation probabilities than those common to all four donors.

The clonotype originates from a man between 18 and 35 years old in good health. The V call is TRBV9, the J call TRBJ1-6; unclear D gene. Sequencing was carried out using naive CD4+ T cells sorted from blood. Indicated subset: CD45RA+ positively selected. CDR3 DNA sequence: TGTGCCAGCAGCGCGGATACCTCACCCCTCCACTTT. It encodes CASSADTSPLHF.